The 32 T cell receptor beta chains below were found in one sample sequenced in a study of blood T cells in healthy people across ages (dated by TCRdb to the mid-2010s). Libraries were built with 5' RACE. Sequencing took place on an Illumina HiSeq 2500. A second PCR of about 6 to 12 cycles was run with a J-beta primer mix and a sample-barcoded 5' primer. Clones were called with MiXCR by TCRdb after fastp trimmed the public reads at Q25, and only in-frame beta chains were retained. CDR3 protein duplicates are merged, each entry listing the most common genes and DNA. The sample table lists about 680,000 distinct CDR3 sequences, 49% of them with a count of one. The ten largest clones represent 30% to 40% of the sample. Sequencing input: blood. The receptors shown here come from a woman aged 60-70 years in good health.

V gene TRBV4-3 combines with J gene TRBJ2-4; 9 bases are shared with TRBD2. TRBJ2-7 explains the end of the DNA better; the J call may be wrong. Germline V gene sequence: CDR1 LGHNA, CDR2 YSLEER. The CDR3 runs to 15 residues. The CDR3 DNA reads as TGCGCCAGCAGCCAGACGGGACTAGCTTTCTACGAGCAGTACTTC. Protein product: CASSQTGLAFYEQYF.

V gene TRBV27 combines with J gene TRBJ2-3, with D hard to call. With 2 bases removed from V and 3 bases from J, the gap between germline ends came to 9 bases. CDR3 length: 14 residues. Germline assignment: CDR1 MNHEY and CDR2 SMNVEV (reference sequence). The CDR3 reads CASSLGRETDTQYF. The CDR3 DNA is TGTGCCAGCAGTTTAGGTCGTGAAACAGATACGCAGTATTTT.

The genes are TRBV6-5 and TRBJ1-2; TRBD1 is a possible D gene (5 bases). Germline V gene lookup returns CDR1 MNHEY and CDR2 SVGAGI. The CDR3 covers 12 residues. V gave up 6 bases and J gave up 8 bases, with 13 bases separating them. The CDR3 DNA follows: TGTGCCAGCAGGGCCGGGGGGGTAGGCTACACCTTC. It encodes CASRAGGVGYTF.

This chain connects TRBV19 to TRBJ2-3, with 10 positions matching TRBD2. With V trimmed by 4 bases and J by 2 bases, 9 bases remained unmatched. CDR3 length: 17 residues. The germline V gene encodes CDR1 LNHDA and CDR2 SQIVND (reference sequence). The CDR3 DNA reads TGTGCCAGTAGTAAACAACGGACTAGCGGTGACACAGATACGCAGTATTTT. It translates to CASSKQRTSGDTDTQYF.

The chain links TRBV20-1 to TRBJ1-5, with D tentatively TRBD1 (5 bases). Germline CDR1 DFQATT, CDR2 SNEGSKA (reference sequence). This CDR3 has 12 residues. V was clipped by 6 bases and J by 5 bases, with 11 bases between them. CDR3 coding DNA: TGCAGTGCCGGGGCTGGGGATCAGCCCCAGCATTTT. It yields the protein CSAGAGDQPQHF.

This clonotype was counted a few times. J is TRBJ2-7 and V is TRBV20-1, with unresolved D. This CDR3 contains 14 residues. Trimming took off 0 bases at V and 1 base at J, with 10 bases between the two ends. The germline gives CDR1 DFQATT, CDR2 SNEGSKA (reference sequence). The CDR3 here is CSARDPQRSYEQYF. The CDR3 DNA follows: TGCAGTGCTAGAGATCCGCAGCGTTCCTACGAGCAGTACTTC.

The chain carries TRBV6-5 and TRBJ2-1, with D unresolved. The V and J ends lost 0 bases and 10 bases respectively, with 7 bases between them. The V gene's germline CDR1 is MNHEY and CDR2 SVGAGI. This CDR3 has 12 residues. The CDR3 DNA follows: TGTGCCAGCAGTTACTCGAGAGACGAGCAGTTCTTC. It translates to CASSYSRDEQFF.

The table lists this clonotype with a few counts. The chain couples TRBV5-5 to TRBJ2-3; no firm D call. With 1 base removed from V and 9 bases from J, the gap between germline ends came to 6 bases. This CDR3 comprises 11 residues. The germline gives CDR1 SGHKS, CDR2 YYEKEE (reference sequence). The DNA of the CDR3 is TGTGCCAGCAGCTTGCTAGGGACGCAGTATTTT. It specifies CASSLLGTQYF. Looking up the rest from reference TRBV5-5 and TRBJ2-3 gives the full variable domain: DAGVTQSPTHLIKTRGQQVTLRCSPISGHKSVSWYQQVLGQGPQFIFQYYEKEERGRGNFPDRFSARQFPNYSSELNVNALLLGDSALYLCASSLLGTQYFGPGTRLTVL.

In the case of this clonotype: A read error may produce the germline difference seen at one junction end. The rearrangement uses TRBV14 and TRBJ2-5; 7 bases agree with TRBD2. Looked up from germline, CDR1 is SGHDN and CDR2 is FVKESK. CDR3 length equals 14 residues. The CDR3 coding sequence is TGTGCCAGCAGCCGGGGAGGGTTAGGAGAGACCCGGTACTTC. Translated, it gives CASSRGGLGETRYF.

The chain combines TRBV5-6 with TRBJ2-7, with a weak D call TRBD2 (5 bases). The V end was cut by 2 bases, the J end by 4 bases, with 31 bases between. This CDR3 has 20 amino acids. Germline values: CDR1 SGHDT, CDR2 YYEEEE. The CDR3 reads CASSFVMFGKQNSMRYEQYF. CDR3 nucleotides: TGTGCCAGCAGCTTCGTTATGTTCGGGAAACAGAACTCGATGCGGTACGAGCAGTACTTC.

The CDR3 nucleotides are TGCAGTGCTAGTCGGTGGCTCCCCCAAACTCAGTACTTC. Translating gives CSASRWLPQTQYF. This sequence joins TRBV20-1 and TRBJ2-5; no clear D. The V and J ends lost 3 bases and 11 bases respectively, with 19 bases between them. The CDR3 totals 13 residues. The germline V gene has CDR1 DFQATT and CDR2 SNEGSKA (reference sequence).

V and J are TRBV15 and TRBJ2-7; perhaps TRBD2 as D (5 bases). Germline lookup yields CDR1 LNHNV and CDR2 YYDKDF (reference sequence). The CDR3 consists of 15 residues. The V and J ends lost 4 bases and 0 bases respectively, with 13 bases between them. The CDR3 DNA is TGTGCCACCAGCATCGCGGACTCACTCTCCTACGAGCAGTACTTC. It yields the protein CATSIADSLSYEQYF.

The V and J genes are TRBV20-1 and TRBJ2-6; D is possibly TRBD1 (6 bases). Trimming took 6 bases from V and 4 from J, leaving 16 bases between them. Germline V lookup: CDR1 DFQATT, CDR2 SNEGSKA (reference sequence). The CDR3 loop spans 15 amino acids. Written as DNA, the CDR3 is TGCAGTGCGCGAACACAGGGAGAAGGGGCCAACGTCCTGACTTTC. This encodes CSARTQGEGANVLTF.

The rearrangement joins TRBV6-4 to TRBJ2-1; 8 nucleotides line up with TRBD2. The CDR3 is 15 amino acids. Germline V gene sequence: CDR1 MRHNA, CDR2 SNTAGT. The V gene end was trimmed by 3 bases and the J gene end by 8 bases; junction bases not matched to a gene: 9. The CDR3 nucleotides are TGTGCCAGCAGTGATACTAGCGGAGTCTCAGATGAGCAGTTCTTC. It is translated as CASSDTSGVSDEQFF.

The gene calls are TRBV28 and TRBJ1-4; D perhaps matches TRBD1 (6 bases). The ends were cut back, 2 bases at V and 2 bases at J, with 15 bases in the middle. Looked up from germline, CDR1 is MDHEN and CDR2 is SYDVKM. The CDR3 covers 17 residues. This chain's CDR3 is CASSLPGGSVTNEKLFF. In nucleotides, the CDR3 is TGTGCCAGCAGTTTACCTGGGGGCTCTGTCACTAATGAAAAACTGTTTTTT.

The chain joins TRBV15 to TRBJ2-4, with D perhaps TRBD1 (6 bases). The V end was cut by 3 bases, the J end by 13 bases, with 22 bases between. From germline, CDR1 is LNHNV and CDR2 YYDKDF (reference sequence). The CDR3 loop spans 15 amino acids. The CDR3 reads CATSRPGAYQETQYF. As DNA, the CDR3 is TGTGCCACCAGCAGGCCAGGGGCGTACCAAGAGACACAGTACTTC.

This clonotype was detected a few times. The CDR3 spells CASSLSSAGVRSGANVLTF. The CDR3 DNA follows: TGCGCCAGCAGCCTATCCTCTGCGGGAGTCCGCTCTGGGGCCAACGTCCTGACTTTC. This chain joins TRBV5-1 and TRBJ2-6, with TRBD2 matching 7 bases. The germline gives CDR1 SGHRS, CDR2 YFSETQ. V was pared by 4 bases and J by 0 bases, with 13 bases of the junction left unmatched. CDR3 length: 19 residues.

This clonotype was detected a few times. The rearrangement joins TRBV4-3 to TRBJ2-1; D remains unclear. V was cut by 1 base and J by 0 bases, with 7 bases left in between. Germline CDR1 is LGHNA and CDR2 is YSLEER. CDR3 length: 15 amino acids. CDR3 in DNA: TGCGCCAGCAGCCAAGGTGGTGACTCCTACAATGAGCAGTTCTTC. Protein: CASSQGGDSYNEQFF.

CDR3 DNA sequence: TGTGCCAGCAGTTTTTGGGACAGGGGCTTTGGCTACACCTTC. Protein sequence: CASSFWDRGFGYTF. This sequence joins TRBV12-3 or TRBV12-4 and TRBJ1-2, with TRBD1 matching 10 bases. The CDR3 extends over 14 amino acids. The V gene end was trimmed by 3 bases and the J gene end by 7 bases; junction bases not matched to a gene: 5.

The sample holds a few counts of this clonotype. The V gene is TRBV5-6, the J gene TRBJ2-7; 9 nucleotides align to TRBD1. The V gene's germline CDR1 is SGHDT and CDR2 YYEEEE. There are 15 residues in the CDR3. The trim removed 3 bases at V and 1 base at J, leaving 5 bases unmatched. CDR3 DNA sequence: TGTGCCAGCAGCTCGACCGGGACAGGGTCCTACGAGCAGTACTTC. It translates to CASSSTGTGSYEQYF.

This chain connects TRBV25-1 to TRBJ1-4; weak D call: TRBD1 (6 bases). Germline CDR1 is MGHDK and CDR2 is SYGVNS. V gave up 8 bases and J gave up 12 bases, with 19 bases separating them. This CDR3 spans 13 amino acids. The CDR3 DNA sequence: TGTGCCAGCGCAGAACCCGGGGGCGGGGAACTGTTTTTT. It translates to CASAEPGGGELFF. The complete variable domain, with remaining parts taken from reference TRBV25-1 and TRBJ1-4, reads EADIYQTPRYLVIGTGKKITLECSQTMGHDKMYWYQQDPGMELHLIHYSYGVNSTEKGDLSSESTVSRIRTEHFPLTLESARPSHTSQYLCASAEPGGGELFFGSGTQLSVL.

The chain recombines TRBV7-2 with TRBJ1-1; the D gene is possibly TRBD1 (6 bases). The germline gives CDR1 SGHTA, CDR2 FQGNSA. The CDR3 runs 15 residues. Trimming took off 1 base at V and 5 bases at J, with 14 bases between the two ends. CDR3 region: CASSLGFGGSTEAFF. The CDR3 DNA follows: TGTGCCAGCAGCTTAGGGTTTGGGGGCTCTACTGAAGCTTTCTTT.

By share, this clonotype ranks as medium-sized (0.01 to 0.1%). The chain couples TRBV20-1 to TRBJ2-1; 10 bases map to TRBD2. The germline V gene has CDR1 DFQATT and CDR2 SNEGSKA (reference sequence). Germline trimming cut 3 bases from V and 7 bases from J; bases unmatched to any gene: 9. CDR3 size: 15 residues. The CDR3 nucleotides read TGCAGTGCTAGTTCAAGCGGGAGGGCCGGGAATGAGCAGTTCTTC. This encodes CSASSSGRAGNEQFF.

This rearrangement joins TRBV7-2 to TRBJ2-3; 8 nucleotides align to TRBD2. The J segment lost 6 bases and the V segment lost 3 bases, leaving 8 bases of the junction unmatched. Germline loops: CDR1 SGHTA, CDR2 FQGNSA. The CDR3 covers 15 residues. For the CDR3, the DNA is TGTGCCAGCAGCTTCAGCGGGGGCCCCCTGGATACGCAGTATTTT. Its translation: CASSFSGGPLDTQYF.

A word on this clonotype: A much larger clone is a single base away; this may be a read error. The chain recombines TRBV7-2 with TRBJ2-5, with 8 bases lining up with TRBD2. Germline trimming cut 5 bases from V and 3 bases from J; bases unmatched to any gene: 8. The CDR3 loop spans 15 amino acids. Germline CDR1 reads SGHTA; CDR2 reads FQGNSA. CDR3 sequence: CASSLTSEREETQYF. CDR3 coding DNA: TGTGCCAGCAGCCTGACTAGCGAGAGGGAAGAGACCCAGTACTTC.

The V call is TRBV10-3, the J call TRBJ2-3; TRBD1 matches at 9 bases. Germline CDR1 and CDR2: ENHRY and SYGVKD. The CDR3 is made up of 17 amino acids. The J segment lost 1 base and the V segment lost 8 bases, leaving 13 bases of the junction unmatched. The CDR3 nucleotides are TGTGCCATCCGACCCGGGACAGGGCTTTTCCGCACAGATACGCAGTATTTT. Its protein product is CAIRPGTGLFRTDTQYF.

This clonotype was detected only a few times. The chain couples TRBV29-1 to TRBJ2-3; 7 bases match TRBD2. V lost 1 base, J lost 1 base, and 8 bases stayed unmatched. CDR1 and CDR2 from the germline V gene are SQVTM and ANQGSEA. The length of the CDR3 is 16 residues. CDR3 loop: CSVEVGAGVRTDTQYF. As DNA, the CDR3 is TGCAGCGTTGAAGTCGGCGCGGGAGTCCGCACAGATACGCAGTATTTT.

About this clonotype: One junction end does not reproduce the germline sequence, and a read error may be involved. The CDR3 loop reads CAWTRDRVSNEQYF. The CDR3 nucleotides read TGTGCCTGGACTAGGGACAGGGTCTCCAACGAGCAGTACTTC. J is TRBJ2-7 and V is TRBV30; TRBD1 matches 9 bases. The germline V gene encodes CDR1 GTSNPN and CDR2 SVGIG (reference sequence). The CDR3 totals 14 residues.

V usage is TRBV28 and J usage is TRBJ1-3, with TRBD1 as a possible D gene (5 bases). V shed 10 bases and J shed 3 bases, with 13 bases lying between them. Per the germline V gene, CDR1 is MDHEN and CDR2 is SYDVKM. The CDR3 is 13 amino acids. This CDR3 reads CATHRGFGNTIYF. The CDR3 DNA reads TGTGCCACCCATCGGGGGTTTGGAAACACCATATATTTT.

The chain recombines TRBV12-3 or TRBV12-4 with TRBJ2-3; D is ambiguous. V lost 7 bases, J lost 1 base, and 15 bases lay in between. This CDR3 has 15 residues. The CDR3 loop reads CASTTQSWGTDTQYF. The CDR3 bases are TGTGCCAGCACCACCCAGAGCTGGGGCACAGATACGCAGTATTTT.

The chain links TRBV9 to TRBJ1-4; D unresolved. V dropped 2 bases and J dropped 8 bases, with 13 bases sitting between them. Per the germline V gene, CDR1 is SGDLS and CDR2 is YYNGEE. The CDR3 contains 14 residues. CDR3 sequence (DNA): TGTGCCAGCAGCGTCGATGGAGCCCGGGAAAAACTGTTTTTT. Amino acid sequence: CASSVDGAREKLFF.

The chain combines TRBV7-9 with TRBJ2-1, with TRBD2 matching 10 bases. In germline, CDR1 is SEHNR, CDR2 FQNEAQ (reference sequence). The V and J ends lost 5 bases and 6 bases, in that order; junction bases with no gene match: 13. This CDR3 spans 17 amino acids. The CDR3 region is CASSQGTSARERNEQFF. The CDR3 nucleotides read TGTGCCAGCAGCCAAGGGACTAGCGCAAGAGAACGCAATGAGCAGTTCTTC.